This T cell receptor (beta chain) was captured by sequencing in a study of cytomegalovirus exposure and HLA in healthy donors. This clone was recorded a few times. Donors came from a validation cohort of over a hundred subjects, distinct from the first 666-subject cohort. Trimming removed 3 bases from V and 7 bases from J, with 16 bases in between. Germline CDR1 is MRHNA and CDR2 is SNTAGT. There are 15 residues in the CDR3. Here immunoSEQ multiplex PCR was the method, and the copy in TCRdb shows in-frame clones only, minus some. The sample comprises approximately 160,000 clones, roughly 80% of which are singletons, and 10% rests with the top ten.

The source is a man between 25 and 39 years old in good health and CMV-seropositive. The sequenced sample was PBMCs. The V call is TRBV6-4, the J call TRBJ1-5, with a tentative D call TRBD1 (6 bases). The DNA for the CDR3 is TGTGCCAGCAGTGAGTCACAGGGAGCAGGACAGCCCCAGCATTTT. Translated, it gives CASSESQGAGQPQHF.